This T cell receptor beta chain was sequenced in a study of cytomegalovirus exposure and HLA in healthy donors. Notes on the study in general: Later analysis suggested most CMV-associated TCR beta chains were HLA-restricted.

This clone has a handful of counts. The antigen is unknown. 13 Jbeta primers and 60 Vbeta primers were used for the PCR. Sequenced by immunoSEQ multiplex PCR; TCRdb stores in-frame clones only, minus some. The top ten hold 4.8% of the sample, which has 97,000 or so clones, about three fifths seen once. Per the germline V gene, CDR1 is GTSNPN and CDR2 is SVGIG (reference sequence). The V end lost 2 bases, the J end lost 4 bases, and 8 bases lay between the germline ends. The CDR3 covers 12 residues. This sequence originates from a human donor in good health. The chain joins TRBV30 to TRBJ1-1; possibly TRBD1 for D (5 bases). The sequenced material came from PBMCs. Here the CDR3 reads CAWSSGGTEAFF. DNA of the CDR3: TGTGCCTGGAGTTCGGGGGGCACTGAAGCTTTCTTT.